One and the same sample provided the 12 T cell receptor beta chains below, sequenced in a study of regulatory T cells in long-lasting Graves disease. Specified time point: newly diagnosed GD, antithyroid drugs for less than 3 months. Construction of the TCR library relied on RNA isolated from PBMCs. Arm-PCR of CDR3 regions and iRepertoire HTBI primers were the basis on which TCR beta libraries were built. TCRdb re-called the multiplex PCR reads through MiXCR, storing one row per CDR3 protein. The sample yields some 240,000 distinct CDR3 sequences, 15% to 20% seen once. Separately, the same data were catalogued under a study of T cells in Graves' hyperthyroidism and ophthalmopathy.

The sample here was peripheral blood mononuclear cells (PBMCs), taken at new diagnosis, from a patient treated with antithyroid drugs. These receptors were taken from a woman younger than 45 with Graves disease.

The CDR3 sequence is CASSLGGQGRQPQHF. DNA for the CDR3: TGTGCCAGCAGTTTAGGGGGACAGGGCCGACAGCCCCAGCATTTT. V gene TRBV12-3 or TRBV12-4 combines with J gene TRBJ1-5; 9 bases agree with TRBD1. V gave up 1 base and J gave up 7 bases; unmatched junction bases: 5. The CDR3 has 15 residues.

Many counts were recorded for this clonotype. J is TRBJ1-4 and V is TRBV25-1; TRBD1 might be the D (6 bases). Germline values: CDR1 MGHDK, CDR2 SYGVNS. V dropped 6 bases and J dropped 6 bases, with 14 bases sitting between them. The CDR3 is 14 residues long. The CDR3 is CASRSTGKDEKLFF. In DNA form, the CDR3 reads TGTGCCAGCAGAAGTACAGGGAAAGATGAAAAACTGTTTTTT.

This clonotype was detected ten times or more. CDR3 residues: CAISEFGGTDTQYF. DNA of the CDR3: TGTGCCATCAGTGAGTTTGGCGGTACAGATACGCAGTATTTT. The V call is TRBV10-3, the J call TRBJ2-3; D gene ambiguous. Trimming pared 1 base from V and 3 bases from J, leaving 8 bases between. Germline assignment: CDR1 ENHRY and CDR2 SYGVKD. This CDR3 is 14 amino acids long.

This chain connects TRBV6-2 or TRBV6-3 to TRBJ1-4; D might be TRBD1 (6 bases). There are 14 residues in the CDR3. V lost 5 bases, J lost 8 bases, and 15 bases lay in between. CDR1 is MNHEY and CDR2 is SVGEGT in the germline V gene. CDR3: CASSKQGRAEKLFF. The CDR3 DNA reads as TGTGCCAGCAGTAAACAGGGCCGAGCGGAAAAACTGTTTTTT.

This clonotype appeared many times. The J gene is TRBJ2-3, the V gene TRBV2; D remains unclear. The length of the CDR3 is 15 residues. Trimming pared 1 base from V and 2 bases from J, leaving 10 bases between. CDR1 and CDR2 (germline): SNHLY, FYNNEI. The CDR3 is CASSEVRSDTDTQYF. The CDR3 nucleotides are TGTGCCAGCAGTGAAGTACGTTCGGACACAGATACGCAGTATTTT.

This clonotype was counted many times. V and J are TRBV30 and TRBJ1-1, with unresolved D. The germline V gene has CDR1 GTSNPN and CDR2 SVGIG (reference sequence). V gave up 1 base and J gave up 1 base, with 7 bases separating them. This CDR3 spans 13 amino acids. CDR3 protein: CAWSAARNTEAFF. In nucleotides, the CDR3 is TGTGCCTGGAGTGCCGCAAGGAACACTGAAGCTTTCTTT.

This clonotype was counted at least ten times. The chain employs TRBV19 and TRBJ2-1; 10 nucleotides match TRBD2. The germline V gene has CDR1 LNHDA and CDR2 SQIVND (reference sequence). Trimming took 5 bases from V and 5 from J; bases not matched to a gene: 6. This CDR3 spans 15 amino acids. The CDR3: CASSSPSGRDNEQFF. In nucleotides, the CDR3 is TGTGCCAGTAGTTCCCCTAGCGGGAGAGACAATGAGCAGTTCTTC.

This clonotype was detected ten times or more. The chain recombines TRBV7-6 with TRBJ1-3; D is possibly TRBD1 (5 bases). Between the trimmed V and J ends, which lost 2 bases and 4 bases, there was a span of 12 bases. This CDR3 is 15 amino acids long. Germline assignment: CDR1 SGHVS and CDR2 FNYEAQ. CDR3: CASSLLGGEGNTIYF. The CDR3 nucleotides read TGTGCCAGCAGCTTACTTGGGGGGGAAGGAAACACCATATATTTT. The full variable domain, with the rest looked up from reference TRBV7-6 and TRBJ1-3, is GAGVSQSPRYKVTKRGQDVALRCDPISGHVSLYWYRQALGQGPEFLTYFNYEAQQDKSGLPNDRFSAERPEGSISTLTIQRTEQRDSAMYRCASSLLGGEGNTIYFGEGSWLTVV.

This clonotype was counted many times. The rearrangement joins TRBV7-6 to TRBJ2-1, with D possibly being TRBD2 (6 bases). Trimming stripped 5 bases from V and 7 bases from J, with 15 bases between. The CDR3 sequence is 14 residues long. Germline V gene lookup returns CDR1 SGHVS and CDR2 FNYEAQ. The DNA for the CDR3 is TGTGCCAGCAGCCCAGCGAGAGCGGGTAATGAGCAGTTCTTC. The encoded protein is CASSPARAGNEQFF.

This clonotype was seen a handful of times. The junction does not match germline at one end; this may be a read error. The chain couples TRBV3-1 to TRBJ2-2; no reliable D call. This CDR3 region has 12 residues. CDR1 is LGHDT and CDR2 is YNNKEL in the germline V gene (reference sequence). In nucleotides, the CDR3 is TGTGCCGGCAGCCGCAACACCGGGGAGCTGTTTTTT. Its translation: CAGSRNTGELFF.

As to this clonotype: This is likely an artifact of a read error, given a far larger clone one base away. The gene calls are TRBV10-3 and TRBJ2-1; TRBD2 matches 9 bases. The CDR3 is made up of 15 amino acids. The junction had 0 bases not matched to a gene; V was cut back by 3 bases and J by 0 bases. The germline V gene encodes CDR1 ENHRY and CDR2 SYGVKD. The chain's CDR3 is CAISEAGGSYNEQFF. The CDR3, as DNA: TGTGCCATCAGTGAAGCGGGGGGCTCCTACAATGAGCAGTTCTTC.

The sample holds many counts of this clonotype. The V call is TRBV27, the J call TRBJ1-1; D is undetermined. Germline values: CDR1 MNHEY, CDR2 SMNVEV (reference sequence). This CDR3 has 14 amino acids. Trimming stripped 1 base from V and 1 base from J, with 7 bases between. The CDR3 loop reads CASSLFTGNTEAFF. CDR3 in DNA: TGTGCCAGCAGTTTATTTACGGGGAACACTGAAGCTTTCTTT.